This entry lists 15 T cell receptor beta chains sequenced from one sample in a study of cytomegalovirus exposure and HLA in healthy donors. The primer mix had 60 Vbeta and 13 Jbeta primers. Using immunoSEQ multiplex PCR, the repertoire was profiled, and TCRdb retains in-frame clones only, with some absent. The repertoire holds tens of thousands of clones, with roughly 72% as singletons. The material sequenced was PBMCs. The receptors were sampled from a woman between 45 and 60 years old in good health and CMV-seropositive.

This sequence joins TRBV9 and TRBJ2-2, with D maybe TRBD2 (6 bases). This CDR3 has 15 amino acids. Trimming took off 3 bases at V and 1 base at J, with 10 bases between the two ends. Germline V gene lookup returns CDR1 SGDLS and CDR2 YYNGEE. The CDR3 reads CASSGRGVNTGELFF. CDR3 DNA sequence: TGTGCCAGCAGCGGGCGGGGAGTGAACACCGGGGAGCTGTTTTTT.

This chain joins TRBV5-6 and TRBJ2-5; D possibly corresponds to TRBD1 (6 bases). Trimming left V 2 bases short and J 5 bases short, with 13 bases between. This CDR3 region has 14 residues. Germline lookup yields CDR1 SGHDT and CDR2 YYEEEE. CDR3 residues: CASSLAVRGETQYF. DNA of the CDR3: TGTGCCAGCAGCTTAGCGGTAAGGGGGGAGACCCAGTACTTC. The full variable domain, rest sourced from reference TRBV5-6 and TRBJ2-5, is DAGVTQSPTHLIKTRGQQVTLRCSPKSGHDTVSWYQQALGQGPQFIFQYYEEEERQRGNFPDRFSGHQFPNYSSELNVNALLLGDSALYLCASSLAVRGETQYFGPGTRLLVL.

The V and J genes are TRBV7-3 and TRBJ1-5; tentatively, D is TRBD1 (6 bases). From germline, CDR1 is SGHTA and CDR2 FQGTGA. V shed 5 bases and J shed 2 bases, with 13 bases lying between them. CDR3 length: 15 amino acids. CDR3 in amino acids: CASSPSGERNQPQHF. The CDR3 DNA is TGTGCCAGCAGCCCTTCAGGGGAACGCAATCAGCCCCAGCATTTT.

The chain couples TRBV6-1 to TRBJ1-3; D is uncertain. Trimming removed 8 bases from V and 4 bases from J, with 6 bases in between. Germline V CDR1 and CDR2: MNHNS, SASEGT. There are 11 residues in the CDR3. This chain's CDR3 is CASPGGNTIYF. In DNA, the CDR3 is TGTGCCAGCCCCGGGGGAAACACCATATATTTT.

The rearrangement uses TRBV6-5 and TRBJ2-2, with D perhaps matching TRBD2 (6 bases). V was shortened by 0 bases and J by 1 base, with 9 bases between the two germline ends. The CDR3 length is 16 residues. Germline CDR1 MNHEY, CDR2 SVGAGI. The CDR3 coding sequence is TGTGCCAGCAGTTACTCGCGGGGATTGAACACCGGGGAGCTGTTTTTT. It is translated as CASSYSRGLNTGELFF.

V usage is TRBV6-5 and J usage is TRBJ2-7, with TRBD1 matching over 8 bases. CDR1 and CDR2 from the germline V gene are MNHEY and SVGAGI. J lost 2 bases, V lost 2 bases, and 2 bases had no gene match. The CDR3 contains 14 residues. The CDR3 is CASSYQGQAYEQYF. The CDR3 region has the DNA TGTGCCAGCAGTTACCAGGGACAGGCCTACGAGCAGTACTTC.

The chain couples TRBV11-1 to TRBJ1-1; D is unresolved. V lost 4 bases to trimming and J lost 7 bases, with 19 bases between them. CDR3 length equals 15 residues. Germline assignment: CDR1 SGHAT and CDR2 FQDESV (reference sequence). The CDR3 nucleotides are TGTGCCAGCAGCTCCACCCCTTTCGAGGCGGATGAAGCTTTCTTT. Protein product: CASSSTPFEADEAFF. Variable domain in full (rest from reference TRBV11-1 and TRBJ1-1): EAEVAQSPRYKITEKSQAVAFWCDPISGHATLYWYRQILGQGPELLVQFQDESVVDDSQLPKDRFSAERLKGVDSTLKIQPAELGDSAMYLCASSSTPFEADEAFFGQGTRLTVV.

The chain employs TRBV9 and TRBJ2-2; the match to TRBD1 covers 7 bases. The CDR3 spans 14 residues. Germline CDR1 SGDLS, CDR2 YYNGEE. Trimming took 6 bases from V and 4 from J; bases not matched to a gene: 6. CDR3 bases: TGTGCCAGCAACCGGGACAGCCCCACCGGGGAGCTGTTTTTT. Its translation is CASNRDSPTGELFF.

This clone was observed a few times. The same CDR3 arises from other DNA sequences in this sample as well. The rearrangement joins TRBV6-4 to TRBJ2-1; possibly TRBD2 for D (6 bases). Germline V gene lookup returns CDR1 MRHNA and CDR2 SNTAGT. This CDR3 has 15 residues. Between the trimmed V and J ends, which lost 0 bases and 0 bases, there was a span of 6 bases. CDR3 in DNA: TGTGCCAGCAGTGACTCCGGGAGCTCCTACAATGAGCAGTTCTTC. As protein: CASSDSGSSYNEQFF.

This clone was seen only once. The V and J genes are TRBV4-1 and TRBJ1-4; possibly TRBD1 for D (5 bases). With 0 bases removed from V and 8 bases from J, the gap between germline ends came to 16 bases. From germline, CDR1 is MGHRA and CDR2 YSYEKL. The CDR3 has 16 amino acids. The DNA for the CDR3 is TGCGCCAGCAGCCAAGAATACATCGGGACTGAGGAAAAACTGTTTTTT. Translation: CASSQEYIGTEEKLFF.

The chain is built from TRBV18 and TRBJ2-3; no clear D. Germline CDR1 KGHSH, CDR2 LQKENI. The CDR3 extends over 13 amino acids. Trimming removed 3 bases from V and 0 bases from J, with 4 bases in between. The CDR3 DNA follows: TGTGCCAGCTCACCCATTAGCACAGATACGCAGTATTTT. Its protein is CASSPISTDTQYF.

The J gene is TRBJ2-3, the V gene TRBV11-3, with D maybe TRBD2 (6 bases). The germline V gene has CDR1 SGHNT and CDR2 YENEEA. The CDR3 is 13 amino acids. V lost 5 bases and J 6 bases, leaving 12 bases between the germline ends. The CDR3 here is CASSPGVRDTQYF. CDR3 nucleotide sequence: TGTGCCAGCAGCCCGGGAGTTAGGGATACGCAGTATTTT. The entire variable domain, with the rest obtained from reference TRBV11-3 and TRBJ2-3, is as follows: EAGVVQSPRYKIIEKKQPVAFWCNPISGHNTLYWYLQNLGQGPELLIRYENEEAVDDSQLPKDRFSAERLKGVDSTLKIQPAELGDSAVYLCASSPGVRDTQYFGPGTRLTVL.

The chain links TRBV28 to TRBJ1-5, with D tentatively TRBD1 (5 bases). This CDR3 comprises 15 residues. The V end was cut by 0 bases, the J end by 2 bases, with 8 bases between. Per germline, CDR1 MDHEN and CDR2 SYDVKM. CDR3 sequence: CASSLWGLGNQPQHF. As DNA, the CDR3 is TGTGCCAGCAGTTTATGGGGGCTGGGCAATCAGCCCCAGCATTTT.

The V and J genes are TRBV9 and TRBJ2-5, with 7 nucleotides matching TRBD1. Germline loops: CDR1 SGDLS, CDR2 YYNGEE. This CDR3 comprises 15 residues. V gave up 0 bases and J gave up 0 bases; unmatched junction bases: 2. The CDR3 protein is CASSVGGTDQETQYF. The CDR3 DNA follows: TGTGCCAGCAGCGTAGGGGGGACAGACCAAGAGACCCAGTACTTC.

The chain combines TRBV10-1 with TRBJ1-5; 8 positions agree with TRBD1. Germline trimming cut 3 bases from V and 1 base from J; bases unmatched to any gene: 8. The CDR3 extends over 17 amino acids. Germline values: CDR1 WNHNN, CDR2 SYGVQD (reference sequence). The CDR3 loop reads CASSDRGQRRSNQPQHF. The CDR3 region has the DNA TGCGCCAGCAGTGACAGGGGGCAAAGAAGAAGCAATCAGCCCCAGCATTTT.